This TCR beta chain derives from a study of cytomegalovirus exposure and HLA in healthy donors. Study-wide points: In a later analysis, V- and J-gene trimming of beta chains associated with a DCLRE1C missense variant, replicated independently. Whilst most TCR sequences proved rare, a subset of public TCRs occurred across many donors. Information on immune exposure was restricted to one variable (CMV serostatus).

Every donor was a healthy person donating bone marrow. The PCR used 60 Vbeta and 13 Jbeta primers. Sequenced by immunoSEQ multiplex PCR; TCRdb stores in-frame clones only, minus some. The repertoire holds some 110,000 clones, with around 84% as singletons. A word on this clone: Antigen unknown.

The CDR3 totals 10 residues. V dropped 3 bases and J dropped 14 bases, with 9 bases sitting between them. CDR1 is SNHLY, CDR2 FYNNEI, per germline. Source material: PBMCs. The chain uses TRBV2 and TRBJ2-3; TRBD2 is a possible D gene (5 bases). The origin of this receptor is a man under 40 in good health and CMV-seropositive. The DNA for the CDR3 is TGTGCCAGCAGTGATGGACTTCCGTATTTT. Its translation is CASSDGLPYF. Drawing the rest from reference TRBV2 and TRBJ2-3, the complete variable domain is EPEVTQTPSHQVTQMGQEVILRCVPISNHLYFYWYRQILGQKVEFLVSFYNNEISEKSEIFDDQFSVERPDGSNFTLKIRSTKLEDSAMYFCASSDGLPYFGPGTRLTVL.